The sequence of this T cell receptor (beta chain) was determined in a study of blood T cell repertoires in COVID-19. Study overall: Acute-phase and convalescent COVID-19 samples originated in the United States, Italy and Spain. The analysed material was cDNA or gDNA that came from T cells, B-cell-depleted T cells, or PBMCs.

A single count supports this clone. Per the study methods: By means of reference gene primer amplification, nucleated cell counts were estimated. The protocol was immunoSEQ multiplex PCR, while the TCRdb copy is restricted to in-frame clones and leaves out a portion. The V and J calls and clone size come from that table; D and trimming were worked out from the DNA. In the table there are nearly 200,000 clones, about 80% of which are singletons. The V gene lost 5 bases and the J gene lost 1 base, with 5 bases spanning the gap. In germline, CDR1 is SGHAT, CDR2 FQNNGV. The CDR3 has 13 residues. The rearrangement links TRBV11-2 to TRBJ2-2; D not resolved. The receptor was isolated from a human donor with acute or convalescent COVID-19. The donor label of this sample is uncertain. The sample was peripheral blood. The DNA of the CDR3 is TGTGCCAGCAGCCCAGAGAACACCGGGGAGCTGTTTTTT. Encoded protein: CASSPENTGELFF.